The source of this T cell receptor beta chain is a study of blood T cell repertoires in COVID-19 (dated by TCRdb to 2019 to 2021). Regarding the complete study: The collaborator samples originated in the United States, Italy and Spain and spanned the acute and convalescent phases of COVID-19. The material from the prospective study consisted of cDNA or gDNA derived from T cells, B-cell-depleted T cells, or PBMCs. The dataset comprised deeply sampled blood TCRbeta repertoires from subjects exposed to, actively infected with, or recovered from COVID-19. A freely available public database, intended as a resource for researchers studying the immune response to SARS-CoV-2, is where the repertoires were released. The samples were drawn from two sources: the first 160 participants of the ongoing ImmuneRACE study, and over 1,000 subjects contributed by 6 global collaborators. Nearly every sample came with metadata listing a de-identified subject ID, COVID-19 status, age in years and sex. Where available, HLA class I and class II types were taken from metadata supplied by the sample provider and were not determined by assay-based typing.

Collaborating institutions collected whole blood in K2EDTA tubes following their own protocols. For TCRbeta analysis, collaborators shipped samples as frozen whole blood, isolated PBMCs, or DNA extracted from either of those sample types. The paper as a whole reports these results and caveats: The amount of clinical and demographic metadata varied by source and participant and was provided uncurated.

Of note for this clone: Its recognized antigen is unknown. No base qualities exist here, and no much larger clone lies one base off it.

TCRbeta CDR3 regions were amplified from genomic DNA by means of the immunoSEQ Assay, a bias-controlled multiplex PCR. Per the authors' processing: The number of nucleated cells in each sample was estimated from the amplification of reference gene primers within the assay. To quantify the absolute abundance of each unique TCRbeta CDR3 rearrangement, sequence reads were collapsed and filtered. For each sample, productive Simpson clonality was calculated as the square root of Simpson's diversity index across productive rearrangements. The immuneACCESS repertoire file appears here via TCRdb, limited to in-frame rearrangements. These files lack a portion of the clones; in checked studies, under half of the deficit traces to unresolved V genes, and the cause of the others is not known. D and trimming come from the DNA, and the V and J calls and clone size come from that table. Within this sample are some 340,000 clones, with 75% to 90% of them counted one time only. The top ten constitute approximately 3.6% of the sample.

The germline V gene gives CDR1 as SGDLS and CDR2 as YYNGEE. Counted from cysteine to phenylalanine, this CDR3 has 14 amino acids. The only DNA kept is the CDR3, 42 bases in frame from the first base. V is cut back by 3 bases and J by 6 bases, with 4 bases in the junction unmatched. Material for sequencing was peripheral blood. The V and J genes are TRBV9 and TRBJ2-7, and TRBD2 matches 12 of the central bases. The clonotype originates from a woman aged 18 to 35 with acute or convalescent COVID-19. The nucleotide sequence reads TGTGCCAGCAGCGCGGGACTAGCGGGCTTCGAGCAGTACTTC. Translation gives CASSAGLAGFEQYF.